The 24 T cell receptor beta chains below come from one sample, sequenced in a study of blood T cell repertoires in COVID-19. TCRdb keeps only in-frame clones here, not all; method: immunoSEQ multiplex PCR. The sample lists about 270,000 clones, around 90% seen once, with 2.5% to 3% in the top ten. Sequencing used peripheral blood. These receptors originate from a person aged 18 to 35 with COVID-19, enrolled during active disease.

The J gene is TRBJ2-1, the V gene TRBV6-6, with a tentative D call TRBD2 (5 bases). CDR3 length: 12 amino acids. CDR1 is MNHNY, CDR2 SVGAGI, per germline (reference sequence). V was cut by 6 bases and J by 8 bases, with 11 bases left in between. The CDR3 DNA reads TGTGCCAGCAGACTCAAAGCGGATGAGCAGTTCTTC. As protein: CASRLKADEQFF.

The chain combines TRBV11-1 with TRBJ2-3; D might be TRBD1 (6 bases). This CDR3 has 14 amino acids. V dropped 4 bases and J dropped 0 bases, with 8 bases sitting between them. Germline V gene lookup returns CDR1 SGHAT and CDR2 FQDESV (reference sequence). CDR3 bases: TGTGCCAGCAGCTGGACAGCTAGCACAGATACGCAGTATTTT. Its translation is CASSWTASTDTQYF.

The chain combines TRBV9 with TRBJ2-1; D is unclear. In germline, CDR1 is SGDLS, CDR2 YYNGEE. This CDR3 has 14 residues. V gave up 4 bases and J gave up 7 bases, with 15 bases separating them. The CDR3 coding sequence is TGTGCCAGCAGCATGACAAGTCAGTGGAATGAGCAGTTCTTC. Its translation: CASSMTSQWNEQFF.

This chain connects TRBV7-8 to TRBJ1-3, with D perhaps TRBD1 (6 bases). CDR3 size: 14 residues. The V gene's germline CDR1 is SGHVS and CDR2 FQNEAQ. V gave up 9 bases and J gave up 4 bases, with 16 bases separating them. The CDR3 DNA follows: TGTGCCAGACCCACAACAGGGCCGGGAAACACCATATATTTT. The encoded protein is CARPTTGPGNTIYF.

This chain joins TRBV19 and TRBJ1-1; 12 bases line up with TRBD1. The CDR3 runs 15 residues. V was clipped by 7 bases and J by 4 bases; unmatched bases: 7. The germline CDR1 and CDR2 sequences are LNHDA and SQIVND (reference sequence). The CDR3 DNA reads TGTGCCAGTAACTCACCGGGACAGGGGGCCACTGAAGCTTTCTTT. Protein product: CASNSPGQGATEAFF.

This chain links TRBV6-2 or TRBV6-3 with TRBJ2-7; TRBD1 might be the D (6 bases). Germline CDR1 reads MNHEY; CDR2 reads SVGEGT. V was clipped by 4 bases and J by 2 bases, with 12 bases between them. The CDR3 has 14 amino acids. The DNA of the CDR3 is TGTGCCAGCAGTTTGACAGGACCCACCTACGAGCAGTACTTC. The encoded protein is CASSLTGPTYEQYF.

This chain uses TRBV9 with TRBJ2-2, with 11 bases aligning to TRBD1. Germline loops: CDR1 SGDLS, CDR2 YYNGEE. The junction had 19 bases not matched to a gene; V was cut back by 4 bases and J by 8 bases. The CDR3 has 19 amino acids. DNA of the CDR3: TGTGCCAGCAGCCAATACCCCGGCGAGGGGACAGGGGGTAGGGGGGAGCTGTTTTTT. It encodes CASSQYPGEGTGGRGELFF. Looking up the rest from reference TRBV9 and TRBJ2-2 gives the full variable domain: DSGVTQTPKHLITATGQRVTLRCSPRSGDLSVYWYQQSLDQGLQFLIQYYNGEERAKGNILERFSAQQFPDLHSELNLSSLELGDSALYFCASSQYPGEGTGGRGELFFGEGSRLTVL.

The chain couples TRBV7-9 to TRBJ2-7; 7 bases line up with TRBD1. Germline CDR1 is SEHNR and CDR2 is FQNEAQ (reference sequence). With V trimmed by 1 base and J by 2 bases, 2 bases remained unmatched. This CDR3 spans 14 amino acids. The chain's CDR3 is CASSLGQGAYEQYF. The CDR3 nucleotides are TGTGCCAGCAGCTTAGGGCAGGGGGCCTACGAGCAGTACTTC.

The CDR3 region is CSAMGLYGYTF. CDR3 coding DNA: TGCAGTGCTATGGGGCTCTATGGCTACACCTTC. The gene calls are TRBV20-1 and TRBJ1-2, with D possibly being TRBD1 (5 bases). The ends were cut back, 4 bases at V and 4 bases at J, with 7 bases in the middle. This CDR3 is built from 11 residues. CDR1 and CDR2 from the germline V gene are DFQATT and SNEGSKA (reference sequence).

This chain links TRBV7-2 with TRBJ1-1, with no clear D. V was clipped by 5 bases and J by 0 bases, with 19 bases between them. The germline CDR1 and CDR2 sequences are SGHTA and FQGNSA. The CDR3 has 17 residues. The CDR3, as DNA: TGTGCCAGCAGCACTCCGGTCATTCCAAGTTTGAACACTGAAGCTTTCTTT. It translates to CASSTPVIPSLNTEAFF.

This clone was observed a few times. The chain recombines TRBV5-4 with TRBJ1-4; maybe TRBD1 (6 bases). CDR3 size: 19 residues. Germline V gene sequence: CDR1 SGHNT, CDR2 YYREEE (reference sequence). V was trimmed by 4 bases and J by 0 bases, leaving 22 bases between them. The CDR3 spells CASSRQKDSYFATNEKLFF. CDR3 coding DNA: TGTGCCAGCAGCCGACAAAAGGACAGCTACTTTGCAACTAATGAAAAACTGTTTTTT.

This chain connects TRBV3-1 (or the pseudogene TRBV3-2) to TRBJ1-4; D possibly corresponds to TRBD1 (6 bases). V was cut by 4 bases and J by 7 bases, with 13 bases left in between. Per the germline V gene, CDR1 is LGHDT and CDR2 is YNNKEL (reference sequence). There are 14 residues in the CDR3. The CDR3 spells CASSPGQGREKLFF. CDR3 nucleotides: TGTGCCAGCAGCCCGGGACAAGGACGTGAAAAACTGTTTTTT.

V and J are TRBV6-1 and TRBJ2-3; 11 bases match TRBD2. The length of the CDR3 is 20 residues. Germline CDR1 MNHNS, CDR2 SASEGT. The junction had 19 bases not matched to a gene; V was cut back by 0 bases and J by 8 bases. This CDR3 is CASSEASPGQGLLAGVTQYF. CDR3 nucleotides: TGTGCCAGCAGTGAAGCGTCGCCGGGACAGGGCCTACTAGCGGGAGTTACGCAGTATTTT.

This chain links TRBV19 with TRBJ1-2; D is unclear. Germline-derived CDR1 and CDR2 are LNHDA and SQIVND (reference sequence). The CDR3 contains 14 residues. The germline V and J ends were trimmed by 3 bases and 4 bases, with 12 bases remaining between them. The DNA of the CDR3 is TGTGCCAGTAGTATCGGGGAGGACCTCTATGGCTACACCTTC. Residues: CASSIGEDLYGYTF. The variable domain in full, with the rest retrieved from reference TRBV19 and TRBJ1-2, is DGGITQSPKYLFRKEGQNVTLSCEQNLNHDAMYWYRQDPGQGLRLIYYSQIVNDFQKGDIAEGYSVSREKKESFPLTVTSAQKNPTAFYLCASSIGEDLYGYTFGSGTRLTVV.

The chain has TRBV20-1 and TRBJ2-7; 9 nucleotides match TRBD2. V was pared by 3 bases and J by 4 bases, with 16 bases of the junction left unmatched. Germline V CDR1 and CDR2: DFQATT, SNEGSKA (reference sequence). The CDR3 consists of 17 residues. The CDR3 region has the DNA TGCAGTGCTAGTGACAGGATATTAACGGCGGGAGGGTACGAGCAGTACTTC. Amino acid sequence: CSASDRILTAGGYEQYF.

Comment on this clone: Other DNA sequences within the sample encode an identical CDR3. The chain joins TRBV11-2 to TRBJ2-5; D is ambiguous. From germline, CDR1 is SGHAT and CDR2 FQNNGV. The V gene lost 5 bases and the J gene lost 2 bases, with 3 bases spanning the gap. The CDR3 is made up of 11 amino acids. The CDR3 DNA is TGTGCCAGCAGCCTACAAGAGACCCAGTACTTC. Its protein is CASSLQETQYF.

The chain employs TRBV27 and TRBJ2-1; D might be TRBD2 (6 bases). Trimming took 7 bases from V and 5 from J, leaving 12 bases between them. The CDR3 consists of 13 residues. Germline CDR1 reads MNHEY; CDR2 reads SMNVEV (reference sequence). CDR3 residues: CASTPGTHNEQFF. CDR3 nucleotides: TGTGCCAGCACCCCCGGGACTCACAATGAGCAGTTCTTC.

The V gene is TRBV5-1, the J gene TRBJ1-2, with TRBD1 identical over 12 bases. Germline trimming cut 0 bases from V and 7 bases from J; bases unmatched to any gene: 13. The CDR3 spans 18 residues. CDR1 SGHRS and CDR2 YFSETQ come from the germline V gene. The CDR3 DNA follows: TGCGCCAGCAGCTTGGGAGGGACAGGGGGCGCGGGGGCGTGTGGCTACACCTTC. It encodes CASSLGGTGGAGACGYTF.

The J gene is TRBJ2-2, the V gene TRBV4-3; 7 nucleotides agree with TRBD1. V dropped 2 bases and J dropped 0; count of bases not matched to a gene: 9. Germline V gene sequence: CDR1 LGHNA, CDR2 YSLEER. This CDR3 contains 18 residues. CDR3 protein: CASSQLPPGQTNTGELFF. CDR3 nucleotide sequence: TGCGCCAGCAGCCAACTGCCGCCGGGACAGACGAACACCGGGGAGCTGTTTTTT.

The CDR3 sequence: CASSSSGTGYEQYF. The CDR3 nucleotides are TGCGCCAGCAGCTCTTCCGGGACAGGGTACGAGCAGTACTTC. V usage is TRBV5-1 and J usage is TRBJ2-7; 9 bases align to TRBD1. Germline V gene sequence: CDR1 SGHRS, CDR2 YFSETQ. Trimming at V came to 3 bases and at J to 4 bases, leaving 5 bases not matched to a gene. The CDR3 is made up of 14 amino acids.

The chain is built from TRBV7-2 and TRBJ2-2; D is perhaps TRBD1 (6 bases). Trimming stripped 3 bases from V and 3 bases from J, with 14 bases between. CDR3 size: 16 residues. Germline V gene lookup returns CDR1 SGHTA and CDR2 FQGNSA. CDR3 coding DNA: TGTGCCAGCAGCTTGATCCGAGGGACATACACCGGGGAGCTGTTTTTT. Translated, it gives CASSLIRGTYTGELFF.

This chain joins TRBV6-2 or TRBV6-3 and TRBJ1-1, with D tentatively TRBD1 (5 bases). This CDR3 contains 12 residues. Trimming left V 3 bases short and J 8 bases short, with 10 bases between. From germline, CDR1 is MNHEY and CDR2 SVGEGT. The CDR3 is CASSYQGLEAFF. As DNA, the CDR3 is TGTGCCAGCAGTTATCAGGGTTTAGAAGCTTTCTTT.

The CDR3 spells CASSPLRTANIQYF. The DNA of the CDR3 is TGTGCCAGCAGCCCACTCCGGACAGCAAACATTCAGTACTTC. This chain uses TRBV3-1 (or the pseudogene TRBV3-2) with TRBJ2-4; perhaps TRBD1 as D (6 bases). The CDR3 has 14 amino acids. Looked up from germline, CDR1 is LGHDT and CDR2 is YNNKEL (reference sequence). V was cut by 4 bases and J by 6 bases, with 13 bases left in between.

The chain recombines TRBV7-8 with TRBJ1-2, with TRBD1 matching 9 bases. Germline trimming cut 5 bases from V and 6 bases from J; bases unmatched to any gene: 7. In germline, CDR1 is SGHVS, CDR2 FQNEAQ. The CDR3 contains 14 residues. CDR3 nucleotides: TGTGCCAGCAGCCAAAGAACAGGGGGCGATGGCTACACCTTC. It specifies CASSQRTGGDGYTF.